These 7 T cell receptor beta chains came from one sample sequenced in a study of blood T cells in healthy people across ages. Using a J-beta primer mix together with a sample-barcoded 5' primer, a second PCR was run for about 6 to 11 cycles. TCRdb re-derived calls from the 5' RACE reads in MiXCR, one entry per CDR3 protein. This table holds hundreds of thousands of distinct CDR3 sequences, about three fifths found once. The sequenced material came from blood. Receptor source: a young man in good health.

The chain couples TRBV10-3 to TRBJ1-1; 7 nucleotides line up with TRBD1. Germline V gene lookup returns CDR1 ENHRY and CDR2 SYGVKD. The CDR3 covers 16 residues. V lost 0 bases, J lost 0 bases, and 4 bases stayed unmatched. The CDR3 is CAISESWTGMNTEAFF. The CDR3 DNA reads TGTGCCATCAGTGAGTCGTGGACAGGTATGAACACTGAAGCTTTCTTT.

The rearrangement joins TRBV6-5 to TRBJ2-5; D gene uncertain. The DNA end is more similar to TRBJ2-7, so the J call may be wrong. CDR1 and CDR2 from the germline V gene are MNHEY and SVGAGI. The CDR3 length is 13 residues. The CDR3 sequence: CASKRNRAYEQYF. In DNA, the CDR3 is TGTGCCAGCAAAAGGAACAGAGCCTACGAGCAGTACTTC.

The J gene is TRBJ2-2, the V gene TRBV12-3 or TRBV12-4, with TRBD2 matching over 9 bases. Germline trimming cut 7 bases from V and 5 bases from J; bases unmatched to any gene: 8. This CDR3 contains 15 residues. DNA for the CDR3: TGTGCCAGCACCCTTAGCGGGAGACGGACCGGGGAGCTGTTTTTT. Its protein product is CASTLSGRRTGELFF.

This rearrangement joins TRBV5-1 to TRBJ2-5; 7 nucleotides agree with TRBD1. CDR3 length: 14 residues. CDR1 SGHRS and CDR2 YFSETQ come from the germline V gene. With V trimmed by 5 bases and J by 2 bases, 6 bases remained unmatched. Here the CDR3 DNA reads TGCGCCAGCAGTAGGGACAGACTTCAAGAGACCCAGTACTTC. Amino acids: CASSRDRLQETQYF.

V and J are TRBV29-1 and TRBJ1-1; unclear D gene. Germline V CDR1 and CDR2: SQVTM, ANQGSEA. The V and J ends lost 5 bases and 0 bases respectively, with 13 bases between them. There are 14 residues in the CDR3. The CDR3 protein is CSVRTGNMNTEAFF. The DNA for the CDR3 is TGCAGCGTTCGGACGGGGAACATGAACACTGAAGCTTTCTTT.

The gene calls are TRBV4-1 and TRBJ2-7, with 7 positions matching TRBD2. The CDR3 has 16 residues. Germline CDR1 reads MGHRA; CDR2 reads YSYEKL. V lost 2 bases and J lost 2; bases outside the gene matches: 9. This chain's CDR3 is CASSQMVGLGTYEQYF. As DNA, the CDR3 is TGCGCCAGCAGCCAAATGGTCGGACTAGGCACCTACGAGCAGTACTTC.

This rearrangement joins TRBV10-1 to TRBJ2-4, with 9 bases lining up with TRBD1. V shed 0 bases, J shed 13 bases, and the junction held 10 bases outside the gene matches. This CDR3 comprises 15 residues. Germline-derived CDR1 and CDR2 are WNHNN and SYGVQD (reference sequence). CDR3: CASSESGTGSWEQYF. CDR3 DNA: TGCGCCAGCAGTGAGTCTGGGACAGGGAGTTGGGAGCAGTACTTC.